These 30 T cell receptor beta chains originate from one sample sequenced in a study of blood T cells in healthy people across ages. The authors ran a second PCR of about 7 to 12 cycles using a sample-barcoded 5' primer and a J-beta primer mix. TCRdb ran MiXCR on the 5' RACE reads and lists one entry per CDR3 protein. The sample includes about 640,000 distinct CDR3 sequences, approximately 30% of them seen just once. Material for sequencing was blood. These receptors all stem from a woman over 75 in good health.

Concerning this clonotype itself: This clone may be a read error of a much larger clone one base away. This rearrangement joins TRBV7-2 to TRBJ2-1; 7 bases fit TRBD1. The CDR3 has 15 amino acids. J lost 0 bases, V lost 5 bases, and 4 bases had no gene match. The germline V gene has CDR1 SGHTA and CDR2 FQGNSA. This CDR3 is CASSGQVSSYNEQFF. CDR3 bases: TGTGCCAGCAGCGGACAGGTAAGCTCCTACAATGAGCAGTTCTTC.

This clonotype was detected many times. The rearrangement uses TRBV7-2 and TRBJ2-7; D perhaps matches TRBD2 (6 bases). Deletions cut 5 bases from V and 0 bases from J, with 11 bases between. Germline loops: CDR1 SGHTA, CDR2 FQGNSA. The CDR3 has 14 amino acids. In nucleotides, the CDR3 is TGTGCCAGCAGCGTGGGACTGAACTCCTACGAGCAGTACTTC. Translation: CASSVGLNSYEQYF.

In its sample, this clonotype was seen a few times. The CDR3 DNA sequence: TGTGCCAGTAGTGTACAGGGGGGCGGCAATGAGCAGTACTTC. Encoded protein: CASSVQGGGNEQYF. This chain connects TRBV19 to TRBJ2-7; 8 nucleotides align to TRBD1. Germline-derived CDR1 and CDR2 are LNHDA and SQIVND (reference sequence). The ends lost 5 bases at V and 7 bases at J; junction bases unmatched: 10. The CDR3 runs to 14 residues. Drawing the rest from reference TRBV19 and TRBJ2-7, the complete variable domain is DGGITQSPKYLFRKEGQNVTLSCEQNLNHDAMYWYRQDPGQGLRLIYYSQIVNDFQKGDIAEGYSVSREKKESFPLTVTSAQKNPTAFYLCASSVQGGGNEQYFGPGTRLTVT.

This clonotype was seen repeatedly, ten times or more. The chain uses TRBV20-1 and TRBJ2-5, with 8 bases identical to TRBD2. CDR1 and CDR2 from the germline V gene are DFQATT and SNEGSKA (reference sequence). This CDR3 region has 13 residues. Losses at the gene ends were 5 bases for V and 9 bases for J; bases not matched to a gene: 11. The CDR3 sequence is CSARWRGAGAQYF. CDR3 nucleotides: TGCAGTGCTCGTTGGCGGGGGGCCGGGGCCCAGTACTTC.

The sample holds many counts of this clonotype. The chain recombines TRBV12-3 or TRBV12-4 with TRBJ2-5; 10 nucleotides match TRBD2. The junction had 8 bases not matched to a gene; V was cut back by 5 bases and J by 2 bases. This CDR3 has 16 amino acids. This chain's CDR3 is CASSEETSGRQETQYF. The CDR3 DNA sequence: TGTGCCAGCAGTGAGGAGACTAGCGGGCGTCAAGAGACCCAGTACTTC.

There are a few counts of this clonotype. V is TRBV6-6 and J is TRBJ1-1; 9 bases align to TRBD1. V shed 7 bases, J shed 5 bases, and the junction held 5 bases outside the gene matches. Per germline, CDR1 MNHNY and CDR2 SVGAGI (reference sequence). The CDR3 totals 13 residues. The CDR3 spells CASIQTGGTEAFF. In DNA form, the CDR3 reads TGTGCCAGCATACAGACAGGGGGTACTGAAGCTTTCTTT.

At least ten counts were recorded for this clonotype. The chain combines TRBV5-1 with TRBJ2-7; D may match TRBD1 or TRBD2 (5 bases each). In germline, CDR1 is SGHRS, CDR2 YFSETQ. The length of the CDR3 is 13 residues. V lost 2 bases and J lost 5, with 11 bases in between. As DNA, the CDR3 is TGCGCCAGCAGCTTAGCCGGGGCAGACGAGCAGTACTTC. It is translated as CASSLAGADEQYF.

The table lists this clonotype with a few counts. It may be a read error: a sequence one base away is much more abundant. This sequence joins TRBV24-1 and TRBJ2-5; 8 bases agree with TRBD2. V lost 3 bases, J lost 11 bases, and 10 bases stayed unmatched. CDR3 length: 14 residues. The germline gives CDR1 KGHDR, CDR2 SFDVKD. CDR3 residues: CATSDTGGLNEQYF. CDR3 DNA: TGTGCCACCAGTGATACGGGGGGGCTCAATGAGCAGTACTTC.

This clonotype occurred many times. CDR3 region: CASSLLPTGQGYGYTF. The CDR3 DNA follows: TGTGCCAGCAGTTTATTACCAACGGGACAGGGTTATGGCTACACCTTC. V gene TRBV27 combines with J gene TRBJ1-2, with TRBD1 identical over 9 bases. CDR3 length: 16 residues. The V gene's germline CDR1 is MNHEY and CDR2 SMNVEV (reference sequence). V was clipped by 1 base and J by 5 bases; unmatched bases: 8.

The CDR3: CATSAANTGELFF. The DNA of the CDR3 is TGTGCCACCAGTGCAGCGAACACCGGGGAGCTGTTTTTT. The V gene is TRBV24-1, the J gene TRBJ2-2; no reliable D call. The CDR3 runs 13 residues. V gave up 5 bases and J gave up 0 bases, with 3 bases separating them. In germline, CDR1 is KGHDR, CDR2 SFDVKD.

Ten or more counts support this clonotype. This chain uses TRBV5-5 with TRBJ2-5, with TRBD1 identical over 10 bases. This CDR3 has 16 residues. The germline gives CDR1 SGHKS, CDR2 YYEKEE (reference sequence). V lost 2 bases to trimming and J lost 5 bases; unmatched junction nucleotides: 9. The CDR3 coding sequence is TGTGCCAGCAGCTTTATAGCCGGGACAGGGGACGAGACCCAGTACTTC. This codes for CASSFIAGTGDETQYF.

This clonotype was seen more than once but under ten times. CDR3 sequence reads: CASSQRGSRTDTQYF. CDR3 bases: TGTGCCAGCAGCCAACGGGGATCCAGGACAGATACGCAGTATTTT. The rearrangement links TRBV13 to TRBJ2-3; TRBD2 is a possible D gene (5 bases). Per the germline V gene, CDR1 is PRHDT and CDR2 is FYEKMQ (reference sequence). Trimming removed 5 bases from V and 3 bases from J, with 15 bases in between. The CDR3 covers 15 residues.

V and J are TRBV20-1 and TRBJ2-5; possibly TRBD1 or TRBD2 for D (5 bases each). The germline V gene encodes CDR1 DFQATT and CDR2 SNEGSKA (reference sequence). Trimming shortened V by 6 bases and J by 4 bases, and 15 bases separated the two germline ends. This CDR3 region has 13 residues. The CDR3 loop reads CSATEGLVETQYF. The CDR3 bases are TGCAGTGCGACCGAGGGGTTAGTAGAGACCCAGTACTTC.

As for this clonotype: Given a much more abundant clone one base away, this may be a read error. The chain carries TRBV20-1 and TRBJ1-2, with 8 bases aligning to TRBD1. The CDR3 is 12 residues long. V shed 4 bases and J 8 bases; nucleotides not matched to a gene: 6. The germline gives CDR1 DFQATT, CDR2 SNEGSKA (reference sequence). The CDR3 loop reads CSAIGTGRGYTF. Written as DNA, the CDR3 is TGCAGTGCTATTGGGACAGGAAGAGGCTACACCTTC.

This clonotype was found many times. This chain connects TRBV29-1 to TRBJ1-2, with a tentative D call TRBD1 (6 bases). Deletions cut 1 base from V and 4 bases from J, with 16 bases between. This CDR3 comprises 15 residues. Germline V gene data show CDR1 as SQVTM and CDR2 as ANQGSEA. The CDR3 spells CSVEGGQGTTYGYTF. The DNA of the CDR3 is TGCAGCGTTGAAGGAGGGCAGGGGACGACCTATGGCTACACCTTC.

This clonotype was picked up a small number of times. This could be a read error, since a much larger clone is one nucleotide away. The chain couples TRBV6-2 or TRBV6-3 to TRBJ2-3; 10 bases line up with TRBD2. CDR1 and CDR2 (germline): MNHEY, SVGEGT. The CDR3 length is 16 residues. The CDR3 spells CAGSSPKRGGADTQYF. The CDR3 coding sequence is TGTGCCGGCAGTTCCCCTAAGCGGGGGGGAGCTGATACGCAGTATTTT.

Concerning this clonotype: This may stem from a read error, because a much larger clone lies one nucleotide away. The rearrangement uses TRBV20-1 and TRBJ2-1, with 7 bases lining up with TRBD1. The germline gives CDR1 DFQATT, CDR2 SNEGSKA (reference sequence). This CDR3 has 11 amino acids. The CDR3 coding sequence is TGCAGTGCTAGGACAGGGAATGAGCGGTTCTTC. Protein product: CSARTGNERFF.

With regard to this clonotype: This may arise from a read error, as a much more abundant clone is one base away. The chain links TRBV6-5 to TRBJ2-3; D is uncertain. Germline V lookup: CDR1 MNHEY, CDR2 SVGAGI. Trimming removed 6 bases from V and 2 bases from J, with 12 bases in between. This CDR3 is built from 14 residues. CDR3 coding DNA: TGTGCCAGCAGGGAACACTTCGACACAGATACGCAGTATTTT. Translating gives CASREHFDTDTQYF.

This clonotype was seen at least ten times. The J gene is TRBJ2-1, the V gene TRBV20-1; TRBD2 matches at 8 bases. The CDR3 has 12 residues. V trimming: 3 bases; J trimming: 5 bases; junction bases outside the gene matches: 0. CDR1 DFQATT and CDR2 SNEGSKA come from the germline V gene (reference sequence). The CDR3 here is CSASGGDNEQFF. The CDR3 DNA sequence: TGCAGTGCTAGCGGGGGGGACAATGAGCAGTTCTTC.

This clonotype was counted a few times. The chain joins TRBV7-9 to TRBJ1-6; tentative D call: TRBD1 (5 bases). The V end lost 4 bases, the J end lost 3 bases, and 13 bases lay between the germline ends. CDR3 length: 16 residues. Germline CDR1 and CDR2: SEHNR and FQNEAQ (reference sequence). The CDR3 DNA is TGTGCCAGCAGCTGGGGGGGGGTCGGCTATAATTCACCCCTCCACTTT. Protein product: CASSWGGVGYNSPLHF. Full variable domain (remainder filled in from reference TRBV7-9 and TRBJ1-6): DTGVSQNPRHKITKRGQNVTFRCDPISEHNRLYWYRQTLGQGPEFLTYFQNEAQLEKSRLLSDRFSAERPKGSFSTLEIQRTEQGDSAMYLCASSWGGVGYNSPLHFGNGTRLTVT.

The sample holds a few counts of this clonotype. The chain combines TRBV20-1 with TRBJ2-7, with D tentatively TRBD1 or TRBD2 (5 bases each). Deletions cut 2 bases from V and 5 bases from J, with 16 bases between. Looked up from germline, CDR1 is DFQATT and CDR2 is SNEGSKA (reference sequence). The CDR3 is made up of 14 amino acids. The CDR3 coding sequence is TGCAGTGCTAGATTGTGGGGACCTTCTAACGAGCAGTACTTC. It translates to CSARLWGPSNEQYF.

This chain uses TRBV7-9 with TRBJ1-1; D remains unclear. Germline CDR1 is SEHNR and CDR2 is FQNEAQ (reference sequence). The CDR3 runs 16 residues. V gave up 5 bases and J gave up 1 base, with 17 bases separating them. This CDR3 reads CASSLRQGRPNTEAFF. The CDR3 DNA follows: TGTGCCAGCAGCCTACGACAAGGGAGACCGAACACTGAAGCTTTCTTT.

The sample holds many counts of this clonotype. J is TRBJ1-5 and V is TRBV3-1; the match to TRBD1 covers 11 bases. This CDR3 region has 20 residues. The germline CDR1 and CDR2 sequences are LGHDT and YNNKEL (reference sequence). V lost 5 bases, J lost 0 bases, and 15 bases stayed unmatched. The CDR3 loop is CASSSPRTGGSLYSNQPQHF. CDR3 in DNA: TGTGCCAGCAGCTCACCCCGGACAGGGGGCTCACTTTATAGCAATCAGCCCCAGCATTTT.

This clonotype was counted many times. This sequence joins TRBV5-1 and TRBJ1-6, with 7 bases lining up with TRBD1. CDR1 is SGHRS and CDR2 is YFSETQ in the germline V gene. The CDR3 has 16 residues. J was trimmed by 8 bases and V by 4 bases; bases with no gene match: 12. For the CDR3, the DNA is TGCGCCAGCAGCGGAGGAAGGACAGGTAGTGATTCACCCCTCCACTTT. Encoded protein: CASSGGRTGSDSPLHF. Full variable domain (outside the CDR3, taken from reference TRBV5-1 and TRBJ1-6): KAGVTQTPRYLIKTRGQQVTLSCSPISGHRSVSWYQQTPGQGLQFLFEYFSETQRNKGNFPGRFSGRQFSNSRSEMNVSTLELGDSALYLCASSGGRTGSDSPLHFGNGTRLTVT.

The sample holds many counts of this clonotype. In nucleotides, the CDR3 is TGCGCCAGCAGCCAGATTCTCGGGCTAGATACGCAGTATTTT. As protein: CASSQILGLDTQYF. V usage is TRBV4-3 and J usage is TRBJ2-3; no clear D. The germline V gene has CDR1 LGHNA and CDR2 YSLEER. This CDR3 has 14 amino acids. Trimming removed 3 bases at V and 5 bases at J, with 12 bases between.

Only a few counts were recorded for this clonotype. The rearrangement links TRBV2 to TRBJ2-7; no definite D call. Germline-derived CDR1 and CDR2 are SNHLY and FYNNEI. This CDR3 comprises 14 residues. The V and J ends lost 10 bases and 9 bases respectively, with 25 bases between them. The CDR3 protein is CATAATTRMSGQYF. The CDR3 DNA sequence: TGTGCCACCGCAGCAACCACGAGGATGTCGGGGCAGTACTTC.

The chain is built from TRBV28 and TRBJ2-7; 7 bases map to TRBD2. Germline-derived CDR1 and CDR2 are MDHEN and SYDVKM. The CDR3 contains 13 residues. The V gene end was trimmed by 6 bases and the J gene end by 3 bases; junction bases not matched to a gene: 5. The CDR3 region is CASSPGGDYEQYF. CDR3 nucleotide sequence: TGTGCCAGCAGCCCGGGGGGTGACTACGAGCAGTACTTC.

This clonotype occurred many times. V and J are TRBV9 and TRBJ1-2, with 8 bases lining up with TRBD1. Germline CDR1 SGDLS, CDR2 YYNGEE. The junction had 12 bases not matched to a gene; V was cut back by 4 bases and J by 7 bases. The CDR3 is 15 amino acids. For the CDR3, the DNA is TGTGCCAGCAGCCTCCAGGCAGGGGGCTTTGGTGGCTACACCTTC. Amino acids: CASSLQAGGFGGYTF.

This chain joins TRBV20-1 and TRBJ2-7, with 7 bases identical to TRBD1. V gave up 4 bases and J gave up 2 bases; unmatched junction bases: 8. CDR1 is DFQATT and CDR2 is SNEGSKA in the germline V gene (reference sequence). The CDR3 is made up of 14 amino acids. In DNA, the CDR3 is TGCAGTGCTAAAACAGGGGCTTCAACCTACGAGCAGTACTTC. This sequence encodes CSAKTGASTYEQYF.

The chain combines TRBV7-8 with TRBJ1-1; D is unclear. CDR3 size: 14 residues. Trimming cost V 0 bases and J 8 bases, with 13 bases left between them. Germline V gene sequence: CDR1 SGHVS, CDR2 FQNEAQ. CDR3 nucleotide sequence: TGTGCCAGCAGCTTAGCCGGGGAGAGGGTAGAAGCTTTCTTT. It specifies CASSLAGERVEAFF.